The clone carrying this TCR beta chain was detected ten times or more. What it binds is not known. The data were obtained in a study of human T cells and chemical hapten exposure. Study-wide results and caveats: The study found that DPC sensitization did not change TCRs above 1 in 1000 frequency.

The sample's time point: healthy volunteer bleed at 6 weeks. Unfractionated whole blood was the source of the extracted total RNA. For the library, individual cDNA molecules each received unique molecular identifiers. In the authors' methods: TCRs per sample had a median of approximately 88,000 and ranged from roughly 23,224 to 700,000. TCRdb analysed the RACE reads with MiXCR anew, one entry per CDR3 protein. The V and J calls come from TCRdb's annotation, not from the publication. Here the sample spans some 40,000 distinct CDR3 sequences, around 3.6% being singletons. The TCR originated in a human donor in good health. Some clones in this sample may be carry-over from other donors' samples. The sample comprised whole blood.

Written as DNA, the CDR3 is TGTGCCAGCAGCCAAGTTAGACAGTCGCGCGGGGGACCCCTCCACTTT. Amino acid sequence: CASSQVRQSRGGPLHF. The chain carries TRBV3-1 and TRBJ1-6, with a possible D match to TRBD1 (5 bases). The CDR3 is made up of 16 amino acids. Germline V gene data show CDR1 as LGHDT and CDR2 as YNNKEL (reference sequence). V dropped 1 base and J dropped 12 bases, with 19 bases sitting between them. The full variable domain, with the rest looked up from reference TRBV3-1 and TRBJ1-6, is DTAVSQTPKYLVTQMGNDKSIKCEQNLGHDTMYWYKQDSKKFLKIMFSYNNKELIINETVPNRFSPKSPDKAHLNLHINSLELGDSAVYFCASSQVRQSRGGPLHFGNGTRLTVT.